Listed here is a single TCR beta chain. The antigen remains undetermined. These data come from a study of T cell repertoires in cytomegalovirus infection. Study-wide results and limits: Clonotypes of TCR beta that were HLA-C-restricted and CMV-specific dominated the ex vivo response.

The CDR3 covers 15 residues. Trimming removed 5 bases from V and 2 bases from J; junction bases left unmatched: 7. In germline, CDR1 is LNHDA, CDR2 SQIVND (reference sequence). TCRdb independently ran MiXCR on the reads; one entry per CDR3 protein. The sample holds over 450,000 distinct CDR3 sequences, 10% to 12% seen once. The clonotype was recovered from a human donor in good health (CMV status not recorded). Some clones in this sample may be carry-over from other donors' samples. The material sequenced was PBMCs. This chain links TRBV19 with TRBJ2-3; 7 bases are a match to TRBD2. The CDR3 reads CASSRSSGLTDTQYF. The DNA for the CDR3 is TGTGCCAGTAGTCGATCTAGCGGTCTCACAGATACGCAGTATTTT.